This record covers a single T cell receptor beta chain. Its antigen remains unidentified. No base quality information exists; no much larger clone differs at one position. This entry belongs to a study of T cell repertoires in cytomegalovirus infection (dated by TCRdb to between 2018 and 2020). About the investigation overall: Recently identified HLA-C-restricted CMV epitopes, whose presentation resists viral immunomodulation, were targeted by peptide stimulations together with well-studied HLA-B-restricted epitopes. Donor HLA type was relevant to the analysis, as public TCR beta signatures indicated carriage of CMV infection together with the matching HLA type. Summary of the overall study and its limitations: In the ex vivo response, HLA-C-restricted CMV-specific TCR beta clonotypes were dominant, and in two of eight donors the single most frequent clonotype came from this HLA-C-restricted group. Carriers of CMV infection plus the relevant HLA type were discriminated by the cumulative frequency of public TCR beta family members in the study cohort and in an independent roughly 350-donor cohort.

The CDR3 numbers 13 residues from cysteine through phenylalanine. The only DNA kept is the CDR3, 39 bases in frame from the first base. V lost 4 bases and J lost 5 bases; the stretch between them is 8 bases long. Sequences MNHEY (CDR1) and SMNVEV (CDR2) are obtained from the germline V gene (reference sequence). Per the publication, the treatment or condition label means: in vitro stimulation with specific CMV peptide epitopes to enrich CMV-specific T cells. For sequencing, an Illumina HiSeq 1500 was employed. Using fastp trimming at Q25 and MiXCR clonotype assembly, TCRdb reanalyzed the public sequencing data and kept in-frame beta chains. When rows share a CDR3 protein, they turn into one entry using the most common DNA and genes. Here the sample has 700,000 to 900,000 distinct CDR3 sequences; under 35% occur a single time. Under 15% of the sample belongs to the ten largest clones.

This sequence originates from a human donor in good health (CMV status not recorded). Some clones in this sample may be carry-over from other donors' samples. The input for sequencing was cultured CD8+ T cells from PBMCs, taken from culture after CMV antigen stimulation. The V gene is TRBV27 and the J gene is TRBJ2-2, with the D gene too uncertain to name. The CDR3 amino acid sequence is: CASSSWGTGELFF. The nucleotide sequence reads as follows: TGTGCCAGCAGTTCCTGGGGTACCGGGGAGCTGTTTTTT.